The clone carrying this TCR beta chain was detected a few times. Its specificity is not known. Other DNA variants within this sample encode the same CDR3. This entry belongs to a study of shared clonotypes between healthy human individuals. Produced via immunoSEQ multiplex PCR; TCRdb's table is partial and in-frame only. The sample consists of 2.3 million or so clones, more than 80% of them appearing once. Findings of the study overall: Large depth notwithstanding, sorted-subset sequencing proved incomplete by rarefaction.

Germline V gene data show CDR1 as GTSNPN and CDR2 as SVGIG (reference sequence). CDR3 size: 13 residues. The V and J ends lost 1 base and 4 bases respectively, with 8 bases between them. The receptor's source is a young man in good health. Some clones in this sample may be carry-over from other donors' samples. This chain uses TRBV30 with TRBJ1-5; D remains ambiguous. The specimen sequenced was naive CD4+ T cells from PBMCs. The subset was: CD45RA+ positively selected. CDR3 amino acids: CAWSGTENQPQHF. DNA for the CDR3: TGTGCCTGGAGTGGGACGGAGAATCAGCCCCAGCATTTT. Looking up the rest from reference TRBV30 and TRBJ1-5 gives the full variable domain: SQTIHQWPATLVQPVGSPLSLECTVEGTSNPNLYWYRQAAGRGLQLLFYSVGIGQISSEVPQNLSASRPQDRQFILSSKKLLLSDSGFYLCAWSGTENQPQHFGDGTRLSIL.